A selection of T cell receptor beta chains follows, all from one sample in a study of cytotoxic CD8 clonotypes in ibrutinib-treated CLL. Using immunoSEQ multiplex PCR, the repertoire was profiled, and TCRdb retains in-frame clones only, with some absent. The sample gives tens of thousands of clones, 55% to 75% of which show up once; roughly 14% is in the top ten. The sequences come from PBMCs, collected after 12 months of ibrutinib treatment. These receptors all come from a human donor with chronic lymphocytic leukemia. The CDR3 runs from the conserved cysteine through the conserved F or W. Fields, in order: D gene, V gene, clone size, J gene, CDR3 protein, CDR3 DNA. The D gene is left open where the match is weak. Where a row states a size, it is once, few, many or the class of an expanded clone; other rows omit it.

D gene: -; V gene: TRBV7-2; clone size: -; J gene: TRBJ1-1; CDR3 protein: CASSFVGRDRTEAFF; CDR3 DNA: TGTGCCAGCAGCTTCGTAGGCCGGGATAGGACTGAAGCTTTCTTT
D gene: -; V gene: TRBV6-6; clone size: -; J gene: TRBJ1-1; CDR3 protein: CASSSLTGGRTEAFF; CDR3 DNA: TGTGCCAGCAGTTCCTTGACAGGCGGTCGTACTGAAGCTTTCTTT
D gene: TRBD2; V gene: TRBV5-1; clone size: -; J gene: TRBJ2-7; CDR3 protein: CASSLGLAGGPSSYEQYF; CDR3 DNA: TGCGCCAGCAGCTTGGGACTAGCGGGAGGGCCCAGCTCCTACGAGCAGTACTTC
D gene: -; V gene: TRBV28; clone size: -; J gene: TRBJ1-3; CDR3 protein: CASIPGRVGNTIYF; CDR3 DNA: TGTGCCAGCATCCCGGGCAGGGTCGGGAACACCATATATTTT
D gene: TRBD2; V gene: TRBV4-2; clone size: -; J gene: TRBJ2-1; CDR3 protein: CASSQGTGREVDEQFF; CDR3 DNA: TGTGCCAGCAGCCAAGGAACAGGACGGGAGGTAGATGAGCAGTTCTTC
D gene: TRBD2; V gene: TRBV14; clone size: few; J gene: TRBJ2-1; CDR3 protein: CASSQDLLAGDLDEQFF; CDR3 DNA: TGTGCCAGCAGCCAAGATTTGCTCGCGGGAGACCTCGATGAGCAGTTCTTC
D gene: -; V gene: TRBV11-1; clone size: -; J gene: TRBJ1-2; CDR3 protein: CASSLGSPPGDGYTF; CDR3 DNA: TGTGCCAGCAGCTTAGGGAGTCCACCGGGGGATGGCTACACCTTC
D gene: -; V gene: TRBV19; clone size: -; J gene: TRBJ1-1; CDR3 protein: CASSIGSARGQNTEAFF; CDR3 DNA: TGTGCCAGTAGTATCGGCTCAGCCCGGGGCCAGAACACTGAAGCTTTCTTT
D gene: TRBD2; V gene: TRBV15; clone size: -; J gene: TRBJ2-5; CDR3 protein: CATRNPGLAGAETQYF; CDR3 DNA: TGTGCCACCCGAAACCCGGGACTAGCGGGAGCGGAGACCCAGTACTTC
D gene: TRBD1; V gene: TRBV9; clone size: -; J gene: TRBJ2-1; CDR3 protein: CASSVEGQAYNEQFF; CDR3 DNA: TGTGCCAGCAGCGTAGAGGGACAGGCGTACAATGAGCAGTTCTTC
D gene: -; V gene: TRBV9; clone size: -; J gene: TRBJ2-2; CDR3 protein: CASSSRLANTGELFF; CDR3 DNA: TGTGCCAGCAGCTCCCGCCTTGCGAACACCGGGGAGCTGTTTTTT
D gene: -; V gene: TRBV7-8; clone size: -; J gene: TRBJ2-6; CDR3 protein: CASSDGSGANVLTF; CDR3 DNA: TGTGCCAGCAGTGACGGCTCTGGGGCCAACGTCCTGACTTTC
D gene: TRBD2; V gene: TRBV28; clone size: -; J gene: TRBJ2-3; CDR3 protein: CASRTRGVGTSGRWGTDTQYF; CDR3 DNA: TGTGCCAGCAGGACACGGGGCGTCGGGACTAGCGGGAGATGGGGCACAGATACGCAGTATTTT
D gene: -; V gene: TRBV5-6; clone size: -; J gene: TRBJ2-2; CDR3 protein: CASSFSSRTGELFF; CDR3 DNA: TGTGCCAGCAGCTTCTCGTCCCGAACAGGGGAGCTGTTTTTT
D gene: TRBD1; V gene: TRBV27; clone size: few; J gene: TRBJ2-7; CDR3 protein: CASSLTGTGVYEQYF; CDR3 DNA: TGTGCCAGCAGTTTAACCGGGACAGGGGTATACGAGCAGTACTTC
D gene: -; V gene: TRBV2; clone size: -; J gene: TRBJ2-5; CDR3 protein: CASSEQATRGETQYF; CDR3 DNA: TGTGCCAGCAGTGAACAGGCCACGAGGGGAGAGACCCAGTACTTC
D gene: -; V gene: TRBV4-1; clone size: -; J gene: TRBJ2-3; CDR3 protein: CASSLIGDTQYF; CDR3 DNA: TGCGCCAGCAGTCTCATTGGGGATACGCAGTATTTT
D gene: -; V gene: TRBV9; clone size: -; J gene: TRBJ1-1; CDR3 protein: CASSLTVAGGNTEAFF; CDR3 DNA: TGTGCCAGCAGCCTCACGGTGGCCGGAGGGAACACTGAAGCTTTCTTT
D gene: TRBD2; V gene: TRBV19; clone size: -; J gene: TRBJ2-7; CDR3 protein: CASNELAIYEQYF; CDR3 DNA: TGTGCCAGTAATGAACTAGCGATCTACGAGCAGTACTTC
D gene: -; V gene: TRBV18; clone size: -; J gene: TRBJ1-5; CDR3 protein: CACTEGRNQPQHF; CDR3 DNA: TGTGCCTGCACAGAGGGTCGAAATCAGCCCCAGCATTTT
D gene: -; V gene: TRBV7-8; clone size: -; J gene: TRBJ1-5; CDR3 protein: CASSPMGGQGNQPQHF; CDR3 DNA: TGTGCCAGCAGCCCTATGGGGGGTCAGGGCAATCAGCCCCAGCATTTT
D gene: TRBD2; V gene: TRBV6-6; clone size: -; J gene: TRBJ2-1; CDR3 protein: CASSYRGLAGGEQFF; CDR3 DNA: TGTGCCAGCAGTTATCGGGGACTAGCGGGAGGTGAGCAGTTCTTC
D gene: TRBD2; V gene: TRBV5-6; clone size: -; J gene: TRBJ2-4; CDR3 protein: CASSSEGRELHIQYF; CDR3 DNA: TGTGCCAGCAGCTCGGAGGGGCGGGAGCTTCACATTCAGTACTTC
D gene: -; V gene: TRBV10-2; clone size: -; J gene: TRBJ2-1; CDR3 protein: CASSGLSGQSSYNEQFF; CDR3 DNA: TGCGCCAGCAGTGGACTAAGCGGGCAAAGCTCCTACAATGAGCAGTTCTTC
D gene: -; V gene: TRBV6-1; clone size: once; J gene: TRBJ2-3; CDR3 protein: CASSESEGATDTQYF; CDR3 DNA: TGTGCCAGCAGTGAATCGGAGGGGGCCACAGATACGCAGTATTTT
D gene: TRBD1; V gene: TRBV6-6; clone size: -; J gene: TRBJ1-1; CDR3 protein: CASSLEGQENTEAFF; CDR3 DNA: TGTGCCAGCAGTTTAGAGGGACAGGAAAACACTGAAGCTTTCTTT
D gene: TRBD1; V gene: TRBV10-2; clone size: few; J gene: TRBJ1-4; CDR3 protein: CASRDSATNEKLFF; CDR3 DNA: TGCGCCAGCCGGGACAGTGCAACTAATGAAAAACTGTTTTTT
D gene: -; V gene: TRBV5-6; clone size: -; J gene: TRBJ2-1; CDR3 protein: CASSLAGTYNEQFF; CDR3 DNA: TGTGCCAGCAGCTTGGCGGGAACCTACAATGAGCAGTTCTTC